These 7 T cell receptor beta chains were all obtained from the same sample, sequenced in a study of shared clonotypes between healthy human individuals. Generated by immunoSEQ multiplex PCR, the TCRdb table keeps only in-frame clones and is missing some. The sample consists of 450,000 to 600,000 clones, 79% of them appearing once. The sample taken for sequencing was PBMCs. The receptors derive from a woman aged 40-49 years in good health. Some clones in this sample may be carry-over from other donors' samples.

Concerning this clone: Other DNA variants within this sample encode the same CDR3. This chain connects TRBV5-1 to TRBJ2-1; D is uncertain. CDR1 SGHRS and CDR2 YFSETQ come from the germline V gene. This CDR3 is 11 amino acids long. The V and J ends lost 4 bases and 5 bases respectively, with 4 bases between them. In DNA form, the CDR3 reads TGCGCCAGCAGCCCCAACAATGAGCAGTTCTTC. It yields the protein CASSPNNEQFF.

The chain couples TRBV2 to TRBJ2-5; possibly TRBD2 for D (6 bases). Trimming shortened V by 8 bases and J by 4 bases, and 20 bases separated the two germline ends. There are 15 residues in the CDR3. CDR1 is SNHLY, CDR2 FYNNEI, per germline. CDR3 sequence: CASSRARPGVETQYF. The CDR3 DNA reads TGTGCCAGCTCCCGAGCGAGGCCGGGGGTAGAGACCCAGTACTTC.

The CDR3 protein is CASSFVGAGEKLFF. The CDR3 DNA follows: TGTGCCAGCAGTTTTGTAGGGGCGGGCGAAAAACTGTTTTTT. This chain connects TRBV27 to TRBJ1-4, with D tentatively TRBD1 (5 bases). The ends were cut back, 3 bases at V and 8 bases at J, with 13 bases in the middle. Per germline, CDR1 MNHEY and CDR2 SMNVEV (reference sequence). The length of the CDR3 is 14 residues.

This clone showed up many times. The CDR3: CASSYTASGSSYEQYF. CDR3 DNA: TGTGCCAGCAGTTACACGGCTAGCGGGAGCTCCTACGAGCAGTACTTC. The chain joins TRBV6-5 to TRBJ2-7, with 10 bases that match TRBD2. J was trimmed by 0 bases and V by 2 bases; bases with no gene match: 4. This CDR3 is built from 16 residues. CDR1 and CDR2 (germline): MNHEY, SVGAGI.

This sequence joins TRBV4-1 and TRBJ2-1, with 9 positions matching TRBD2. With 3 bases clipped from V and 7 bases from J, the junction kept 13 bases outside the gene matches. Germline values: CDR1 MGHRA, CDR2 YSYEKL. The CDR3 totals 17 residues. The CDR3 DNA sequence: TGCGCCAGCAGCCATTCTCGGGATAGCGGGAGTCGGAATGAGCAGTTCTTC. Its translation: CASSHSRDSGSRNEQFF.

Only one count was recorded for this clone. The chain has TRBV7-3 and TRBJ1-2; 10 nucleotides agree with TRBD1. CDR1 is SGHTA, CDR2 FQGTGA, per germline. V trimming: 5 bases; J trimming: 4 bases; junction bases outside the gene matches: 7. The CDR3 is 15 residues long. CDR3: CASSNPGQGTYGYTF. CDR3 nucleotides: TGTGCCAGCAGCAACCCGGGACAGGGGACCTATGGCTACACCTTC.

The chain employs TRBV19 and TRBJ2-1; TRBD2 aligns across 11 bases. The CDR3 extends over 14 amino acids. Germline CDR1 reads LNHDA; CDR2 reads SQIVND (reference sequence). With 6 bases clipped from V and 4 bases from J, the junction kept 2 bases outside the gene matches. CDR3 DNA: TGTGCCAGTAGAGGGACTAGCGGATACAATGAGCAGTTCTTC. Protein: CASRGTSGYNEQFF. Full variable domain (remainder filled in from reference TRBV19 and TRBJ2-1): DGGITQSPKYLFRKEGQNVTLSCEQNLNHDAMYWYRQDPGQGLRLIYYSQIVNDFQKGDIAEGYSVSREKKESFPLTVTSAQKNPTAFYLCASRGTSGYNEQFFGPGTRLTVL.